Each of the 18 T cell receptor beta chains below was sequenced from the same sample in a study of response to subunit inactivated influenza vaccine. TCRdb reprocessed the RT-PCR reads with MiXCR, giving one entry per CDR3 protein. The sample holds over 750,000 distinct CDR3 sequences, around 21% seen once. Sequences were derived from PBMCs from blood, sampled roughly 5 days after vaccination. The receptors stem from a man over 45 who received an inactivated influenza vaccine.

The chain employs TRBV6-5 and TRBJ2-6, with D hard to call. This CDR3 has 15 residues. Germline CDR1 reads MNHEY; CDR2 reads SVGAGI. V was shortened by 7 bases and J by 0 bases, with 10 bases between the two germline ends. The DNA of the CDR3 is TGTGCCAGCATTTTTATCAACTCTGGGGCCAACGTCCTGACTTTC. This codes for CASIFINSGANVLTF.

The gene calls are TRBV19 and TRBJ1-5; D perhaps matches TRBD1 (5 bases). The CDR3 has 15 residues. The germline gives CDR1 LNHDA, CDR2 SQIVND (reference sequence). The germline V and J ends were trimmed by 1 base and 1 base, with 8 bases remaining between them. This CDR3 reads CASSIGWDSNQPQHF. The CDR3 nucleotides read TGTGCCAGTAGTATAGGATGGGACAGCAATCAGCCCCAGCATTTT. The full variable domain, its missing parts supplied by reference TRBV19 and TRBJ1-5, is DGGITQSPKYLFRKEGQNVTLSCEQNLNHDAMYWYRQDPGQGLRLIYYSQIVNDFQKGDIAEGYSVSREKKESFPLTVTSAQKNPTAFYLCASSIGWDSNQPQHFGDGTRLSIL.

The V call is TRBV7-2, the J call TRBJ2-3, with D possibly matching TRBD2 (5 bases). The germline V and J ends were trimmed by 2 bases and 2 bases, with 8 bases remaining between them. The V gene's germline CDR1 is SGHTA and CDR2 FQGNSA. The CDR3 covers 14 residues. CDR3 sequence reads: CASSLLALTDTQYF. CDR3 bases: TGTGCCAGCAGCTTACTAGCCCTCACAGATACGCAGTATTTT.

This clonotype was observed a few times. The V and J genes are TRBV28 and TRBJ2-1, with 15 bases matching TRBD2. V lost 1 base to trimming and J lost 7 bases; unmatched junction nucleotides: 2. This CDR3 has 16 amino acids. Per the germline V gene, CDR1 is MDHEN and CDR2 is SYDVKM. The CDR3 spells CASSLLGLAGGNEQFF. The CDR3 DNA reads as TGTGCCAGCAGTTTATTGGGACTAGCGGGGGGAAATGAGCAGTTCTTC.

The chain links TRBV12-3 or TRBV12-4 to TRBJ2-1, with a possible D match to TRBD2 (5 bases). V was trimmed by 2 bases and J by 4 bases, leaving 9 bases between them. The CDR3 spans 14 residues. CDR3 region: CASSLREPYNEQFF. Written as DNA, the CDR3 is TGTGCCAGCAGTTTACGGGAACCTTACAATGAGCAGTTCTTC.

Here the CDR3 reads CSASGLAGVIAKNIQYF. The CDR3 region has the DNA TGCAGTGCCTCGGGACTAGCGGGGGTGATAGCCAAAAACATTCAGTACTTC. The gene calls are TRBV20-1 and TRBJ2-4, with TRBD2 matching 14 bases. J gave up 0 bases and V 6 bases, and 7 bases lay outside the gene matches. Germline V gene lookup returns CDR1 DFQATT and CDR2 SNEGSKA (reference sequence). The CDR3 is 17 residues long.

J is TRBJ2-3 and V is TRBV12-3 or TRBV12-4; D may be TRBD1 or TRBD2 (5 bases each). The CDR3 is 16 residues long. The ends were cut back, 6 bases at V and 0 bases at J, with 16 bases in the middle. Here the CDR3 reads CASSLVTWDSTDTQYF. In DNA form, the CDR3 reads TGTGCCAGCAGCCTTGTTACTTGGGACAGCACAGATACGCAGTATTTT.

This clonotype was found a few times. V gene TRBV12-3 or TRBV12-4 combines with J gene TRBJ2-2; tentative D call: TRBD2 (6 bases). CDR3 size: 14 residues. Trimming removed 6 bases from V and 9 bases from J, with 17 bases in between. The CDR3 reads CASSRGGARRELFF. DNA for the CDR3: TGTGCCAGCAGCCGTGGAGGGGCTCGCCGGGAGCTGTTTTTT.

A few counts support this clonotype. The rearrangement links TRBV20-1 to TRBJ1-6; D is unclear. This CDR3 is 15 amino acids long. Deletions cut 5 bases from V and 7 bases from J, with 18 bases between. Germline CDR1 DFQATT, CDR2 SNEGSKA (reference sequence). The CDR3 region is CSAEVPGSINSPLHF. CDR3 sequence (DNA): TGCAGTGCTGAGGTCCCCGGGAGCATAAATTCACCCCTCCACTTT.

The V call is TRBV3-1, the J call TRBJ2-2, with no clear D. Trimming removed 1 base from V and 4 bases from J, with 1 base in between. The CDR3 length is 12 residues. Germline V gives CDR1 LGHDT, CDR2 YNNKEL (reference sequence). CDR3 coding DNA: TGTGCCAGCAGCCAAGTCACCGGGGAGCTGTTTTTT. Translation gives CASSQVTGELFF.

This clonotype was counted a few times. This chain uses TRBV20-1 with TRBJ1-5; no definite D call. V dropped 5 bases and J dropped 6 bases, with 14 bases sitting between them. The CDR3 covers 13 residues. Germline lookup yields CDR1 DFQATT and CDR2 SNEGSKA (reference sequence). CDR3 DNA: TGCAGTGCTGTCTACCTGGGCGGTCAGCCCCAGCATTTT. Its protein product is CSAVYLGGQPQHF.

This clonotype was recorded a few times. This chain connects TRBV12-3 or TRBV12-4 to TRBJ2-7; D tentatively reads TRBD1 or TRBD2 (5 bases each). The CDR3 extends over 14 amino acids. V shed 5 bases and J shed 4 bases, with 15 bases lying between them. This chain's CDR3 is CASSKGPALYEQYF. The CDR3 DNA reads TGTGCCAGCAGTAAGGGACCCGCCCTTTACGAGCAGTACTTC.

The CDR3 coding sequence is TGTGCCACGCAGAGGGGCGGGAGCTCCTACAATGAGCAGTTCTTC. Its protein is CATQRGGSSYNEQFF. The chain employs TRBV7-2 and TRBJ2-1; 7 nucleotides align to TRBD2. The CDR3 is 15 residues long. Germline V gene data show CDR1 as SGHTA and CDR2 as FQGNSA. V trimming: 10 bases; J trimming: 0 bases; junction bases outside the gene matches: 9.

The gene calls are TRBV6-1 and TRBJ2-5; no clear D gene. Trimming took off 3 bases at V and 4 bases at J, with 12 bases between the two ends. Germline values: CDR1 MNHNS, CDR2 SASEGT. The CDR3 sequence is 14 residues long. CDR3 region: CASSDTSWGETQYF. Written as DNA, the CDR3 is TGTGCCAGCAGTGATACATCATGGGGAGAGACCCAGTACTTC.

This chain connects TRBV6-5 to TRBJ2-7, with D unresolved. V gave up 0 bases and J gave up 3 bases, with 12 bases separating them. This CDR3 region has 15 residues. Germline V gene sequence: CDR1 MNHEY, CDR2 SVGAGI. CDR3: CASSYSLGNNYEQYF. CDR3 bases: TGTGCCAGCAGTTACTCGTTGGGCAACAACTACGAGCAGTACTTC.

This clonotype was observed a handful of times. The DNA of the CDR3 is TGCGCCAGCAGCCACATAGCATGGGAGACCCAGTACTTC. It is translated as CASSHIAWETQYF. The chain is built from TRBV4-1 and TRBJ2-5; D unclear. V was cut by 3 bases and J by 5 bases, with 10 bases left in between. Germline-derived CDR1 and CDR2 are MGHRA and YSYEKL. The CDR3 loop spans 13 amino acids.

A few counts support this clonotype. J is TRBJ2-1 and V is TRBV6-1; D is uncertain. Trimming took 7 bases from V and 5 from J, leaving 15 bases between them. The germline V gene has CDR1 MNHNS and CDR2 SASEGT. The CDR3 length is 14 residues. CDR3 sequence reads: CASTPGPQNNEQFF. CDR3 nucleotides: TGTGCCAGCACCCCGGGTCCTCAGAACAATGAGCAGTTCTTC.

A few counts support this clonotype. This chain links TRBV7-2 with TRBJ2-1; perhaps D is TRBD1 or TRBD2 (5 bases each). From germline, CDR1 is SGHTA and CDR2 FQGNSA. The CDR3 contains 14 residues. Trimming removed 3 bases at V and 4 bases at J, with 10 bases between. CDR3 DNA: TGTGCCAGCAGCTTCGGGACCGAGTACAATGAGCAGTTCTTC. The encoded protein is CASSFGTEYNEQFF.